The 14 T cell receptor beta chains below were found in one sample sequenced in a study of T cell repertoires in cytomegalovirus infection. One entry per CDR3 protein, called by TCRdb with MiXCR from the reads. Of approximately 910,000 distinct CDR3 sequences detected, roughly 31% appear once; the ten largest clones hold 13%. What these receptors recognize is not known. Specimen: cultured CD8+ T cells from PBMCs, collected from culture after CMV antigen stimulation. All receptors derive from a human donor in good health (CMV status not recorded). Some clones in this sample may be carry-over from other donors' samples.

This clonotype appeared many times. The chain couples TRBV2 to TRBJ2-1; D not resolved. CDR3 length equals 12 residues. V shed 1 base and J shed 6 bases, with 4 bases lying between them. From germline, CDR1 is SNHLY and CDR2 FYNNEI. CDR3 residues: CASSEDSNEQFF. The CDR3, as DNA: TGTGCCAGCAGTGAAGACAGCAATGAGCAGTTCTTC.

This clonotype appeared a few times. This sequence joins TRBV14 and TRBJ1-6; D is unclear. This CDR3 spans 15 amino acids. V lost 1 base and J 9 bases, leaving 13 bases between the germline ends. Germline V gene sequence: CDR1 SGHDN, CDR2 FVKESK. The CDR3 loop is CASSQGDISSSPLHF. The CDR3 DNA follows: TGTGCCAGCAGCCAAGGCGACATAAGCTCTTCACCCCTCCACTTT.

V is TRBV15 and J is TRBJ1-6, with D tentatively TRBD1 (6 bases). In germline, CDR1 is LNHNV, CDR2 YYDKDF (reference sequence). This CDR3 has 16 residues. Deletions cut 1 base from V and 6 bases from J, with 13 bases between. The CDR3 here is CATSRVPQGSNSPLHF. For the CDR3, the DNA is TGTGCCACCAGCAGAGTACCTCAGGGGAGTAATTCACCCCTCCACTTT.

This clonotype was picked up a small number of times. The chain combines TRBV13 with TRBJ1-1, with 10 bases that match TRBD1. This CDR3 region has 13 residues. Germline lookup yields CDR1 PRHDT and CDR2 FYEKMQ (reference sequence). V lost 4 bases and J lost 10; bases outside the gene matches: 6. The CDR3, as DNA: TGTGCCAGCAGCTGGGACAGGGGAAAAGGAGCTTTCTTT. This codes for CASSWDRGKGAFF.

Only a few counts were recorded for this clonotype. J is TRBJ1-5 and V is TRBV14; no definite D call. Germline-derived CDR1 and CDR2 are SGHDN and FVKESK. V dropped 3 bases and J dropped 5 bases, with 8 bases sitting between them. The CDR3 sequence is 13 residues long. The CDR3 spells CASSHQVDQPQHF. The CDR3 DNA sequence: TGTGCCAGCAGCCACCAGGTTGATCAGCCCCAGCATTTT.

The chain recombines TRBV25-1 with TRBJ2-3; 16 bases are a match to TRBD2. The CDR3 is 17 amino acids. With 7 bases clipped from V and 4 bases from J, the junction kept 8 bases outside the gene matches. CDR1 MGHDK and CDR2 SYGVNS come from the germline V gene. The CDR3 is CASIGTSGGAMADTQYF. The CDR3 DNA reads TGTGCCAGCATTGGGACTAGCGGGGGGGCAATGGCAGATACGCAGTATTTT.

The chain has TRBV6-1 and TRBJ2-7; D may be TRBD1 (5 bases). Germline loops: CDR1 MNHNS, CDR2 SASEGT. CDR3 length: 14 residues. Deletions cut 6 bases from V and 2 bases from J, with 14 bases between. The CDR3 reads CASRLTGMAYEQYF. DNA of the CDR3: TGTGCCAGCAGACTCACAGGAATGGCCTACGAGCAGTACTTC.

V is TRBV6-6 and J is TRBJ2-7; the match to TRBD1 covers 8 bases. Germline V gene lookup returns CDR1 MNHNY and CDR2 SVGAGI (reference sequence). The CDR3 length is 17 residues. Unmatched junction bases numbered 9, after V lost 0 bases and J lost 2 bases. CDR3 loop: CASSYSVLGTGAYEQYV. CDR3 sequence (DNA): TGTGCCAGCAGTTACTCGGTCCTAGGGACAGGAGCCTACGAGCAGTACGTC.

The chain has TRBV4-1 and TRBJ2-3, with D possibly matching TRBD2 (7 bases). The CDR3 runs 17 residues. Deletions cut 0 bases from V and 2 bases from J, with 15 bases between. Looked up from germline, CDR1 is MGHRA and CDR2 is YSYEKL. Written as DNA, the CDR3 is TGCGCCAGCAGCCAAGATCTGGCGCGGGGGCCCACAGATACGCAGTATTTT. Translating gives CASSQDLARGPTDTQYF.

This chain connects TRBV7-9 to TRBJ1-2; D is unclear. V dropped 0 bases and J dropped 3 bases, with 8 bases sitting between them. The CDR3 covers 14 residues. Germline-derived CDR1 and CDR2 are SEHNR and FQNEAQ (reference sequence). In DNA form, the CDR3 reads TGTGCCAGCAGCTTAGCCAGGCCTTACTATGGCTACACCTTC. It encodes CASSLARPYYGYTF.

A remark on this clonotype: Since a much larger clone is just one base distant, this may be a read error. V and J are TRBV12-3 or TRBV12-4 and TRBJ1-6; 8 positions match TRBD1. The CDR3 consists of 18 residues. DNA for the CDR3: TGTGTCAGCAGTTTCACCTATCCGGGACAGGCCTATAATTCACCCCTCCACTTT. It encodes CVSSFTYPGQAYNSPLHF.

This chain links TRBV19 with TRBJ1-1, with a weak D call TRBD1 (6 bases). V shed 5 bases and J shed 4 bases, with 20 bases lying between them. Germline loops: CDR1 LNHDA, CDR2 SQIVND (reference sequence). The CDR3 is 16 amino acids. In nucleotides, the CDR3 is TGTGCCAGTAGTGGCCCTGGGGGCAGTTGGGGCACTGAAGCTTTCTTT. Protein sequence: CASSGPGGSWGTEAFF. The full variable domain, in which reference TRBV19 and TRBJ1-1 provide the parts outside the CDR3, is DGGITQSPKYLFRKEGQNVTLSCEQNLNHDAMYWYRQDPGQGLRLIYYSQIVNDFQKGDIAEGYSVSREKKESFPLTVTSAQKNPTAFYLCASSGPGGSWGTEAFFGQGTRLTVV.

This clonotype was detected only a few times. The chain carries TRBV6-5 and TRBJ2-7; D gene unclear. Between the trimmed V and J ends, which lost 0 bases and 1 base, there was a span of 10 bases. The CDR3 totals 15 residues. The germline CDR1 and CDR2 sequences are MNHEY and SVGAGI. CDR3 amino acids: CASSYSVWGSYEQYF. CDR3 DNA sequence: TGTGCCAGCAGTTACTCAGTTTGGGGTTCCTACGAGCAGTACTTC.

This clonotype occurred many times. This rearrangement joins TRBV7-8 to TRBJ2-5; perhaps D is TRBD1 or TRBD2 (5 bases each). The CDR3 spans 13 residues. V gave up 5 bases and J gave up 5 bases, with 12 bases separating them. Germline V gives CDR1 SGHVS, CDR2 FQNEAQ. The CDR3 DNA follows: TGTGCCAGCAGCCCATCTGGGACGGAGACCCAGTACTTC. It yields the protein CASSPSGTETQYF.